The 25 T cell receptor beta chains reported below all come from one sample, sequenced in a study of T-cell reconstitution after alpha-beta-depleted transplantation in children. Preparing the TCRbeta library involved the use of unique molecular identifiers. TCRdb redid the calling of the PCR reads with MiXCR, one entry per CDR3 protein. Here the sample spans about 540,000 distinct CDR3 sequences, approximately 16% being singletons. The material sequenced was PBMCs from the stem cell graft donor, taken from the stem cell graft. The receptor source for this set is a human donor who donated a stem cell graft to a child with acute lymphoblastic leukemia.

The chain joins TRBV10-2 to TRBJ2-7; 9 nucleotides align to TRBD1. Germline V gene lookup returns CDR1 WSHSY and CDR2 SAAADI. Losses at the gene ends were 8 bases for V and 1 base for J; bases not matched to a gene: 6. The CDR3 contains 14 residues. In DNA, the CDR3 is TGCGCCAGCGGGGCGGACAGGGGATCCTACGAGCAGTACTTC. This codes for CASGADRGSYEQYF.

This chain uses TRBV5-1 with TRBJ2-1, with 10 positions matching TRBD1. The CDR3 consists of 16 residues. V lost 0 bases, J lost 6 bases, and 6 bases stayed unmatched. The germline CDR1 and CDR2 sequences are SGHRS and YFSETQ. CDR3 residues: CASSLVGTGAANEQFF. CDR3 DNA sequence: TGCGCCAGCAGCTTGGTCGGGACAGGGGCCGCCAATGAGCAGTTCTTC.

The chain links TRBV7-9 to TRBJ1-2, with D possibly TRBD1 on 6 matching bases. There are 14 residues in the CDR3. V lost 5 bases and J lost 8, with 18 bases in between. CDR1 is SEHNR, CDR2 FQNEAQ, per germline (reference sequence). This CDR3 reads CASSQGRGAGGYTF. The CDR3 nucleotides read TGTGCCAGCAGCCAAGGGAGGGGGGCTGGCGGCTACACCTTC.

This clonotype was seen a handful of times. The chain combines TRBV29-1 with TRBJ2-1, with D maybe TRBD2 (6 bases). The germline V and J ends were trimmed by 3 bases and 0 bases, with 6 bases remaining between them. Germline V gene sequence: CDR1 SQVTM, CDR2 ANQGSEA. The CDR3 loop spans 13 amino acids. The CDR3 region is CSVERDSYNEQFF. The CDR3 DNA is TGCAGCGTTGAGCGGGACTCCTACAATGAGCAGTTCTTC.

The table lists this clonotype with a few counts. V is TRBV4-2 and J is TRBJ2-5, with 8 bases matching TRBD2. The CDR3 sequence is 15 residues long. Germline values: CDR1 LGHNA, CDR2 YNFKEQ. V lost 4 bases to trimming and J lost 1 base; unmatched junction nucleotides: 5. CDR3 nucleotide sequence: TGTGCCAGCAGCCTCTTAGCGGGAAGCCAAGAGACCCAGTACTTC. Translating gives CASSLLAGSQETQYF.

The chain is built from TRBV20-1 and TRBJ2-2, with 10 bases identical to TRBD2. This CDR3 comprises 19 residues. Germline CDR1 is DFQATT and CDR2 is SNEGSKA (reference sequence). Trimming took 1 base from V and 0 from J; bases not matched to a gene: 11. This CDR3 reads CSARGPGAGGIPNTGELFF. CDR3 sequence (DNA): TGCAGTGCTAGAGGTCCGGGAGCGGGGGGGATTCCGAACACCGGGGAGCTGTTTTTT.

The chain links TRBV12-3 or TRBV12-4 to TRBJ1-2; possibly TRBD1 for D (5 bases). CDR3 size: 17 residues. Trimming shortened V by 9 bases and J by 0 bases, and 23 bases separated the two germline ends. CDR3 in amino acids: CASDSIPGVLANYGYTF. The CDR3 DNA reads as TGTGCCAGTGATTCGATTCCGGGGGTTTTGGCTAACTATGGCTACACCTTC.

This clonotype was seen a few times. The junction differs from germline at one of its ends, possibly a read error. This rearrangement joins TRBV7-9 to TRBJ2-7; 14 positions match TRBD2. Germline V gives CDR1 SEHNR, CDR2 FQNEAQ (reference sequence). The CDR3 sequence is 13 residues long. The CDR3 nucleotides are TGTGCCAGCAGCGGGACTAGCGGGAGAATCCCCGACTTC. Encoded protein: CASSGTSGRIPDF.

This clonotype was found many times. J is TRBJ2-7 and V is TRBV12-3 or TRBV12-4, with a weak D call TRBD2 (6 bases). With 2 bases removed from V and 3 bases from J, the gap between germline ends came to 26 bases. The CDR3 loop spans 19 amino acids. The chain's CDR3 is CASSLTPLAPWYGGYEQYF. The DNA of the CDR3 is TGTGCCAGCAGTTTAACGCCCCTAGCACCCTGGTACGGGGGCTACGAGCAGTACTTC.

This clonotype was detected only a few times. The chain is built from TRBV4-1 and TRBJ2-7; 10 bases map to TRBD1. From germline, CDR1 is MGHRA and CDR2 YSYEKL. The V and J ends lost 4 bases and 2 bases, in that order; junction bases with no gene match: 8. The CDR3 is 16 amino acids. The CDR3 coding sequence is TGCGCCAGCAGCCTCACGTCCGGGACAGGGGCCTACGAGCAGTACTTC. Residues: CASSLTSGTGAYEQYF.

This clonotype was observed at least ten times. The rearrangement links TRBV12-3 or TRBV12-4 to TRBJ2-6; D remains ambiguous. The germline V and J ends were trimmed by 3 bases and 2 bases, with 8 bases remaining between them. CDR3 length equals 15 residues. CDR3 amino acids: CASSFIQAGANVLTF. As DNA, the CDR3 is TGTGCCAGCAGTTTCATCCAGGCTGGGGCCAACGTCCTGACTTTC.

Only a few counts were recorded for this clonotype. CDR3 sequence: CASSQAERTGSYEQYF. In nucleotides, the CDR3 is TGCGCCAGCAGCCAAGCAGAAAGGACAGGATCCTACGAGCAGTACTTC. The chain recombines TRBV4-1 with TRBJ2-7, with TRBD1 matching 7 bases. CDR1 and CDR2 from the germline V gene are MGHRA and YSYEKL. Trimming took 1 base from V and 1 from J; bases not matched to a gene: 7. The CDR3 has 16 amino acids.

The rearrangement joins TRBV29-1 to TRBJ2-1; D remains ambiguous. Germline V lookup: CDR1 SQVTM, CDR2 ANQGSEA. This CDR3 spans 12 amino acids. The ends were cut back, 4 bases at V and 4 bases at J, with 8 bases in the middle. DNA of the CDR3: TGCAGCGTTGCAGAGACATACAATGAGCAGTTCTTC. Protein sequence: CSVAETYNEQFF.

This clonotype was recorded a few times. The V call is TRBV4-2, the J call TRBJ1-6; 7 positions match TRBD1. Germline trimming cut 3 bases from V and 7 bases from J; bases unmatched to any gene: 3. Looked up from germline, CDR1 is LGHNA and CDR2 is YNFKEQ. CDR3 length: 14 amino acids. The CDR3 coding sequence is TGTGCCAGCAGCCAGCAGGGGGGCAATTCACCCCTCCACTTT. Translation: CASSQQGGNSPLHF.

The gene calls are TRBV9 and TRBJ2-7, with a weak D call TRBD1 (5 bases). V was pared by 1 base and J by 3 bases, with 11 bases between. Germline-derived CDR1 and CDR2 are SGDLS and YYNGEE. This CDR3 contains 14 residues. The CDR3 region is CASSVSPQGYEQYF. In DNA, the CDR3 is TGTGCCAGCAGCGTAAGTCCTCAGGGCTACGAGCAGTACTTC.

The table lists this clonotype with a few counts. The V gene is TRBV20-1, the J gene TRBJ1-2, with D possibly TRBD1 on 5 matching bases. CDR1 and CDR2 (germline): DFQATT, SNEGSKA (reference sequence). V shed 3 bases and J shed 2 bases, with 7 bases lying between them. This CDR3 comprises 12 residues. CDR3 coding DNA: TGCAGTGCTAGGCAGGGAAACTATGGCTACACCTTC. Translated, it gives CSARQGNYGYTF.

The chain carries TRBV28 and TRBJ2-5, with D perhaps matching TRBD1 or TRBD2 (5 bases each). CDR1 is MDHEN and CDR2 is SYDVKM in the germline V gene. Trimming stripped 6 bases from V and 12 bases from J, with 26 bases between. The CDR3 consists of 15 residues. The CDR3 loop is CASRDIASSGWAEYF. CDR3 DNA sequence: TGTGCCAGCAGGGACATAGCGAGCTCAGGATGGGCCGAGTACTTC.

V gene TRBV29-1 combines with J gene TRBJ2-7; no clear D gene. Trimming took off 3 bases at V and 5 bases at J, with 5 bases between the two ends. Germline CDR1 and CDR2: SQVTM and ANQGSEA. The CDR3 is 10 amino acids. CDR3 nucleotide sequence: TGCAGCGTTGAGGACCACGAGCAGTACTTC. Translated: CSVEDHEQYF.

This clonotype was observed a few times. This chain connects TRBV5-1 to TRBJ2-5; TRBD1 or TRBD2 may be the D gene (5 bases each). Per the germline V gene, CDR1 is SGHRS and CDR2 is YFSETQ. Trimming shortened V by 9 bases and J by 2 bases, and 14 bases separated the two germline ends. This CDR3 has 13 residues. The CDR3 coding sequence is TGCGCCACCACGACGGGGCTTCAAGAGACCCAGTACTTC. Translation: CATTTGLQETQYF. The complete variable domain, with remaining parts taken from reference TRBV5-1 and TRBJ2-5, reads KAGVTQTPRYLIKTRGQQVTLSCSPISGHRSVSWYQQTPGQGLQFLFEYFSETQRNKGNFPGRFSGRQFSNSRSEMNVSTLELGDSALYLCATTTGLQETQYFGPGTRLLVL.

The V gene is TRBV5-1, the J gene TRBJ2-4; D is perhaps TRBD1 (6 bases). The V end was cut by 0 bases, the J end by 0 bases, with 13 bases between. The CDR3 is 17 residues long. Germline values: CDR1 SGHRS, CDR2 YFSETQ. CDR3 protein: CASSLADRLGAKNIQYF. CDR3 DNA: TGCGCCAGCAGCTTGGCTGACAGGCTAGGAGCCAAAAACATTCAGTACTTC.

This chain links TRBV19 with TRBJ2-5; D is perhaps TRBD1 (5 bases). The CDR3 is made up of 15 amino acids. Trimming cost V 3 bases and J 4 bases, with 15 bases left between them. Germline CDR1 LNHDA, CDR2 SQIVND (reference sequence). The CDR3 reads CASSMYSERGETQYF. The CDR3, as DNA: TGTGCCAGTAGTATGTATTCGGAAAGGGGAGAGACCCAGTACTTC.

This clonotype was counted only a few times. CDR3 sequence reads: CASGNNNRYF. CDR3 sequence (DNA): TGTGCCAGTGGGAACAACAATCGATATTTT. The rearrangement joins TRBV19 to TRBJ1-3; D is undetermined. The V end was cut by 8 bases, the J end by 15 bases, with 14 bases between. Germline V gene lookup returns CDR1 LNHDA and CDR2 SQIVND (reference sequence). The CDR3 sequence is 10 residues long.

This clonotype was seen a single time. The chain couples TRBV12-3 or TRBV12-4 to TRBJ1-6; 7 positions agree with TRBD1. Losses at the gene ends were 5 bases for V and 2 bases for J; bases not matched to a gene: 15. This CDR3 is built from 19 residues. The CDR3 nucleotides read TGTGCCAGCAGTCCAGACAGGGAATGGGGGAGCGCCTATAATTCACCCCTCCACTTT. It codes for CASSPDREWGSAYNSPLHF.

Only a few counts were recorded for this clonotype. DNA for the CDR3: TGTGCCAGCAGCTTAGCGACTAGCGGATTACCCACAGATACGCAGTATTTT. Its translation is CASSLATSGLPTDTQYF. This chain links TRBV7-6 with TRBJ2-3, with TRBD2 matching over 9 bases. Germline V gives CDR1 SGHVS, CDR2 FNYEAQ. With V trimmed by 0 bases and J by 2 bases, 6 bases remained unmatched. The CDR3 spans 17 residues.

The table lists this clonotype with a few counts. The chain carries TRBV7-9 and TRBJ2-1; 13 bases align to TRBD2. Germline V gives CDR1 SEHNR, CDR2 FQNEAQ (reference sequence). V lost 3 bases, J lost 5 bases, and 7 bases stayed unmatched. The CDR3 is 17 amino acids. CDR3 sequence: CASSFGTSGNTHNEQFF. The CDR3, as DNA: TGTGCCAGCAGCTTCGGGACTAGCGGGAATACCCACAATGAGCAGTTCTTC. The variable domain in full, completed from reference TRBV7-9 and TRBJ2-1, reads DTGVSQNPRHKITKRGQNVTFRCDPISEHNRLYWYRQTLGQGPEFLTYFQNEAQLEKSRLLSDRFSAERPKGSFSTLEIQRTEQGDSAMYLCASSFGTSGNTHNEQFFGPGTRLTVL.